The 28 T cell receptor beta chains given below trace back to one sample, sequenced in a study of beta chain features in type 1 diabetes. Every bit of the isolated RNA underwent reverse transcription, so sequencing read expressed TCRB transcripts. Assay used: immunoSEQ multiplex PCR; TCRdb lists only in-frame clones, some missing. The top ten hold 0.68% of the sample, which has some 150,000 clones, about 8.7% seen once. The sample was central memory CD4+ T cells from blood. All receptors derive from a young man in good health.

This clone was counted between two and nine times. This chain connects TRBV7-9 to TRBJ2-7; TRBD1 matches 10 bases. Germline V gives CDR1 SEHNR, CDR2 FQNEAQ (reference sequence). The CDR3 extends over 15 amino acids. Unmatched junction bases numbered 7, after V lost 7 bases and J lost 1 base. CDR3 DNA sequence: TGTGCCAGCACTCAATTGGGACAGGGGTCCTACGAGCAGTACTTC. Encoded protein: CASTQLGQGSYEQYF.

This clone has just a few counts. The V gene is TRBV7-3, the J gene TRBJ2-5; D is possibly TRBD2 (6 bases). V lost 4 bases and J 5 bases, leaving 17 bases between the germline ends. This CDR3 comprises 15 residues. CDR1 SGHTA and CDR2 FQGTGA come from the germline V gene. This CDR3 is CASSSDGRRGETQYF. The CDR3 nucleotides are TGTGCCAGCAGCTCAGACGGGAGAAGAGGGGAGACCCAGTACTTC.

This rearrangement joins TRBV4-1 to TRBJ1-3, with TRBD1 as a possible D gene (5 bases). CDR1 and CDR2 from the germline V gene are MGHRA and YSYEKL. Trimming shortened V by 1 base and J by 0 bases, and 13 bases separated the two germline ends. The CDR3 has 17 residues. The CDR3 is CASSQGDSPFSGNTIYF. In DNA, the CDR3 is TGCGCCAGCAGCCAAGGAGACAGCCCATTCTCTGGAAACACCATATATTTT.

This clone was seen only a few times. The V and J genes are TRBV5-1 and TRBJ2-5; a weak D match, TRBD2 (7 bases). CDR1 and CDR2 (germline): SGHRS, YFSETQ. This CDR3 contains 16 residues. The germline V and J ends were trimmed by 0 bases and 4 bases, with 16 bases remaining between them. The CDR3 loop reads CASSLVGGAVGETQYF. The CDR3 DNA follows: TGCGCCAGCAGCTTGGTAGGGGGGGCCGTTGGAGAGACCCAGTACTTC.

This sequence joins TRBV2 and TRBJ1-6; 7 positions agree with TRBD1. Germline CDR1 and CDR2: SNHLY and FYNNEI. This CDR3 has 13 amino acids. The V gene end was trimmed by 11 bases and the J gene end by 6 bases; junction bases not matched to a gene: 7. This chain's CDR3 is CAGGQSTNSPLHF. The CDR3 bases are TGTGCCGGGGGACAGTCTACTAATTCACCCCTCCACTTT.

In this sample, this clone turned up many times. The junction shows a germline mismatch at one end, possibly a read error. This chain uses TRBV5-1 with TRBJ2-1; no reliable D call. CDR1 is SGHRS and CDR2 is YFSETQ in the germline V gene. This CDR3 spans 11 amino acids. CDR3 nucleotides: TGCGCCAGCAGCAACGACAAGGAGCAGTTCTTC. Residues: CASSNDKEQFF.

The chain couples TRBV11-3 to TRBJ2-1; D possibly corresponds to TRBD2 (6 bases). CDR1 is SGHNT, CDR2 YENEEA, per germline. The CDR3 is made up of 16 amino acids. The V end was cut by 0 bases, the J end by 5 bases, with 14 bases between. CDR3 coding DNA: TGTGCCAGCAGCTTAGATGACCGGGGGACTGACAATGAGCAGTTCTTC. Translation: CASSLDDRGTDNEQFF.

V is TRBV29-1 and J is TRBJ2-1; 7 positions match TRBD1. V gave up 7 bases and J gave up 0 bases; unmatched junction bases: 6. The CDR3 contains 14 residues. Germline loops: CDR1 SQVTM, CDR2 ANQGSEA. The CDR3, as DNA: TGCAGCGCTGGACAGGCGAGCTCCTACAATGAGCAGTTCTTC. Translation gives CSAGQASSYNEQFF.

There are a few counts of this clone. This chain connects TRBV19 to TRBJ1-1, with D unclear. V shed 1 base and J shed 3 bases, with 6 bases lying between them. The CDR3 totals 13 residues. From germline, CDR1 is LNHDA and CDR2 SQIVND (reference sequence). The CDR3: CASSIVADTEAFF. CDR3 DNA: TGTGCCAGTAGTATAGTGGCAGACACTGAAGCTTTCTTT.

This clone was detected a few times. The gene calls are TRBV6-6 and TRBJ2-5; perhaps TRBD2 as D (6 bases). CDR3 size: 14 residues. V shed 2 bases and J shed 4 bases, with 11 bases lying between them. Germline V gene lookup returns CDR1 MNHNY and CDR2 SVGAGI (reference sequence). CDR3 nucleotide sequence: TGTGCCAGCAGTTACGGAGGGATGAGAGAGACCCAGTACTTC. Protein: CASSYGGMRETQYF.

The chain is built from TRBV19 and TRBJ1-2; possibly TRBD1 for D (5 bases). The CDR3 is made up of 11 amino acids. Deletions cut 8 bases from V and 3 bases from J, with 7 bases between. Per the germline V gene, CDR1 is LNHDA and CDR2 is SQIVND (reference sequence). Here the CDR3 reads CASQGYYGYTF. Here the CDR3 DNA reads TGTGCCAGTCAGGGTTACTATGGCTACACCTTC. Looking up the rest from reference TRBV19 and TRBJ1-2 gives the full variable domain: DGGITQSPKYLFRKEGQNVTLSCEQNLNHDAMYWYRQDPGQGLRLIYYSQIVNDFQKGDIAEGYSVSREKKESFPLTVTSAQKNPTAFYLCASQGYYGYTFGSGTRLTVV.

There are a few counts of this clone. The chain combines TRBV5-4 with TRBJ2-2, with 9 bases that match TRBD1. Per the germline V gene, CDR1 is SGHNT and CDR2 is YYREEE (reference sequence). CDR3 size: 15 residues. The junction had 6 bases not matched to a gene; V was cut back by 5 bases and J by 4 bases. Here the CDR3 DNA reads TGTGCCAGCAGGACGACAGGGGGGGTCACCGGGGAGCTGTTTTTT. Encoded protein: CASRTTGGVTGELFF.

This clone showed up just a few times. The rearrangement links TRBV4-1 to TRBJ1-5; D possibly corresponds to TRBD1 (5 bases). The CDR3 loop spans 17 amino acids. The germline gives CDR1 MGHRA, CDR2 YSYEKL. V was shortened by 0 bases and J by 5 bases, with 17 bases between the two germline ends. The CDR3 DNA follows: TGCGCCAGCAGCCAAGAACTGACGGGGCGCGGGGATCAGCCCCAGCATTTT. Its translation: CASSQELTGRGDQPQHF.

This clone was found many times. The rearrangement uses TRBV29-1 and TRBJ2-1; 10 bases are shared with TRBD2. After removal of 0 bases from V and 8 bases from J, the junction contained 13 bases not matched to a gene. This CDR3 comprises 17 residues. Germline assignment: CDR1 SQVTM and CDR2 ANQGSEA. CDR3 sequence (DNA): TGCAGCGTTGAAGATCAATACACGGGAGCGGGGGGGCATGAGCAGTTCTTC. The encoded protein is CSVEDQYTGAGGHEQFF.

V is TRBV11-2 and J is TRBJ2-7; maybe TRBD1 (6 bases). CDR3 length: 15 residues. In germline, CDR1 is SGHAT, CDR2 FQNNGV. The V end lost 4 bases, the J end lost 2 bases, and 15 bases lay between the germline ends. CDR3 amino acids: CASSSTIGTTYEQYF. CDR3 nucleotides: TGTGCCAGCAGCTCAACTATCGGGACAACCTACGAGCAGTACTTC. The complete variable domain, with remaining parts taken from reference TRBV11-2 and TRBJ2-7, reads EAGVAQSPRYKIIEKRQSVAFWCNPISGHATLYWYQQILGQGPKLLIQFQNNGVVDDSQLPKDRFSAERLKGVDSTLKIQPAKLEDSAVYLCASSSTIGTTYEQYFGPGTRLTVT.

This rearrangement joins TRBV10-3 to TRBJ2-1; D may be TRBD2 (5 bases). CDR3 length: 13 amino acids. Germline CDR1 reads ENHRY; CDR2 reads SYGVKD. Trimming removed 10 bases at V and 9 bases at J, with 19 bases between. CDR3 loop: CATWTEEKSEQFF. CDR3 sequence (DNA): TGTGCCACCTGGACGGAGGAAAAAAGTGAGCAGTTCTTC.

This clone was picked up a small number of times. The J gene is TRBJ2-1, the V gene TRBV30, with 8 bases aligning to TRBD1. V shed 2 bases, J shed 6 bases, and the junction held 9 bases outside the gene matches. The CDR3 loop spans 15 amino acids. Germline assignment: CDR1 GTSNPN and CDR2 SVGIG (reference sequence). CDR3 DNA: TGTGCCTGGAGTAGCCAGGGGGCTGTGGCCAATGAGCAGTTCTTC. It yields the protein CAWSSQGAVANEQFF.

The chain is built from TRBV29-1 and TRBJ2-5; 9 nucleotides align to TRBD1. The assigned J gene may be wrong: the sequence end matches TRBJ2-7 better. Germline V gene sequence: CDR1 SQVTM, CDR2 ANQGSEA. This CDR3 is built from 14 residues. The CDR3 protein is CSARQGEGSYEQYF. CDR3 bases: TGCAGCGCTCGACAGGGGGAAGGATCCTACGAGCAGTACTTC.

The sample holds many counts of this clone. The chain has TRBV30 and TRBJ1-2; D remains ambiguous. The germline V gene has CDR1 GTSNPN and CDR2 SVGIG (reference sequence). Trimming left V 4 bases short and J 7 bases short, with 13 bases between. There are 12 residues in the CDR3. CDR3 sequence reads: CAWMAGIGGYTF. The CDR3 DNA follows: TGTGCCTGGATGGCGGGGATCGGTGGCTACACCTTC.

This chain joins TRBV18 and TRBJ2-3; no firm D call. Germline loops: CDR1 KGHSH, CDR2 LQKENI. V was trimmed by 6 bases and J by 5 bases, leaving 18 bases between them. The CDR3 runs to 15 residues. CDR3 nucleotide sequence: TGTGCCAGCTCCTCAGGCTCGGAACACCGAGATACGCAGTATTTT. Its protein is CASSSGSEHRDTQYF.

V usage is TRBV4-3 and J usage is TRBJ2-7, with 9 bases fitting TRBD1. Germline CDR1 LGHNA, CDR2 YSLEER. The V gene end was trimmed by 4 bases and the J gene end by 3 bases; junction bases not matched to a gene: 4. The CDR3 spans 14 residues. The CDR3 protein is CASSPGQGNYEQYF. In DNA, the CDR3 is TGCGCCAGCAGCCCGGGACAGGGAAACTACGAGCAGTACTTC.

The chain joins TRBV5-5 to TRBJ2-1; TRBD1 might be the D (5 bases). Germline values: CDR1 SGHKS, CDR2 YYEKEE (reference sequence). The length of the CDR3 is 14 residues. Deletions cut 1 base from V and 2 bases from J, with 7 bases between. CDR3 protein: CASSLFRAYNEQFF. The CDR3 DNA follows: TGTGCCAGCAGCTTGTTCAGGGCCTACAATGAGCAGTTCTTC.

This clone occurred a few times. V gene TRBV6-6 combines with J gene TRBJ2-1; D gene uncertain. Trimming took off 1 base at V and 4 bases at J, with 5 bases between the two ends. CDR1 and CDR2 from the germline V gene are MNHNY and SVGAGI (reference sequence). The CDR3 length is 13 residues. The CDR3 here is CASSYWQYNEQFF. CDR3 in DNA: TGTGCCAGCAGTTACTGGCAGTACAATGAGCAGTTCTTC.

In its sample, this clone was seen many times. For the CDR3, the DNA is TGTGCCAGCACGGTACAGGGAACCTACGAGCAGTACTTC. Translation gives CASTVQGTYEQYF. This sequence joins TRBV28 and TRBJ2-7, with D possibly TRBD1 on 6 matching bases. CDR3 length: 13 residues. Germline V gives CDR1 MDHEN, CDR2 SYDVKM. V was trimmed by 7 bases and J by 2 bases, leaving 12 bases between them.

The chain employs TRBV6-1 and TRBJ2-7; D might be TRBD1 (6 bases). Trimming took off 4 bases at V and 2 bases at J, with 9 bases between the two ends. Germline-derived CDR1 and CDR2 are MNHNS and SASEGT. This CDR3 is 13 amino acids long. The CDR3 nucleotides are TGTGCCAGCAGTGGGACAGCCGCCTACGAGCAGTACTTC. It is translated as CASSGTAAYEQYF.

The chain employs TRBV4-2 and TRBJ2-2, with TRBD1 matching 9 bases. After removal of 1 base from V and 0 bases from J, the junction contained 0 bases not matched to a gene. CDR1 and CDR2 (germline): LGHNA, YNFKEQ. There are 16 residues in the CDR3. CDR3 residues: CASSQGQGANTGELFF. CDR3 bases: TGTGCCAGCAGCCAAGGACAGGGGGCGAACACCGGGGAGCTGTTTTTT.

This clone turned up a few times. CDR3 amino acids: CATSRDLTSGGWNTQYF. In DNA, the CDR3 is TGTGCCACCAGCAGAGATCTGACTAGCGGGGGGTGGAATACGCAGTATTTT. The chain recombines TRBV15 with TRBJ2-3, with 13 bases aligning to TRBD2. This CDR3 spans 17 amino acids. V lost 0 bases to trimming and J lost 7 bases; unmatched junction nucleotides: 7. CDR1 and CDR2 from the germline V gene are LNHNV and YYDKDF (reference sequence).

CDR3 nucleotides: TGTGCCAGCAGCTTGGACCAGTTTCTCCACTTT. This encodes CASSLDQFLHF. The chain carries TRBV5-8 and TRBJ1-6; D is ambiguous. The CDR3 loop spans 11 amino acids. Trimming stripped 0 bases from V and 16 bases from J, with 8 bases between. Germline V gene lookup returns CDR1 SGHTS and CDR2 YDEGEE.